This entry lists 4 T cell receptor beta chains sequenced from one sample in a study of blood T cell repertoires in COVID-19. The method was immunoSEQ multiplex PCR; TCRdb's version includes in-frame clones alone and lacks a portion of them. The table has about 250,000 clones, 85% seen once; the top ten hold about 6.2%. Sequencing input: PBMCs or T cells enriched from blood (not recorded which). These receptors were taken from a woman in her forties or fifties who had been exposed to COVID-19.

The V and J genes are TRBV6-2 or TRBV6-3 and TRBJ1-2; 8 bases are shared with TRBD1. V trimming: 4 bases; J trimming: 5 bases; junction bases outside the gene matches: 6. The CDR3 runs 14 residues. CDR1 and CDR2 from the germline V gene are MNHEY and SVGEGT. The CDR3 protein is CASSSRDRPYGYTF. The CDR3 region has the DNA TGTGCCAGCAGTTCGAGGGACAGGCCTTATGGCTACACCTTC.

The CDR3 coding sequence is TGTGCCAGCAGCCAGGCGGGAGGTTTAACTGGCTACACCTTC. It specifies CASSQAGGLTGYTF. The chain recombines TRBV3-1 (or the pseudogene TRBV3-2) with TRBJ1-2; no reliable D call. Trimming cost V 3 bases and J 7 bases, with 15 bases left between them. Per germline, CDR1 LGHDT and CDR2 YNNKEL (reference sequence). The CDR3 runs to 14 residues.

For the CDR3, the DNA is TGTGCCAGCAGCCTCCTCCTTTCAGCTAACTATGGCTACACCTTC. This translates into CASSLLLSANYGYTF. The chain recombines TRBV6-5 with TRBJ1-2; D uncertain. Germline CDR1 MNHEY, CDR2 SVGAGI. V was shortened by 6 bases and J by 0 bases, with 14 bases between the two germline ends. The CDR3 totals 15 residues.

The genes are TRBV28 and TRBJ2-1; no definite D call. V was trimmed by 3 bases and J by 8 bases, leaving 5 bases between them. Germline assignment: CDR1 MDHEN and CDR2 SYDVKM. This CDR3 has 11 residues. The chain's CDR3 is CASSFGHEQFF. The CDR3 DNA reads TGTGCCAGCAGTTTTGGGCATGAGCAGTTCTTC. The whole variable domain, remainder taken from reference TRBV28 and TRBJ2-1, is DVKVTQSSRYLVKRTGEKVFLECVQDMDHENMFWYRQDPGLGLRLIYFSYDVKMKEKGDIPEGYSVSREKKERFSLILESASTNQTSMYLCASSFGHEQFFGPGTRLTVL.